This paragraph covers one T cell receptor beta chain sequence. This sample is part of a study of blood T cell repertoires in COVID-19. Across the whole study: Acute-phase and convalescent COVID-19 samples originated in the United States, Italy and Spain.

CDR3 length: 14 residues. The V gene lost 5 bases and the J gene lost 2 bases, with 9 bases spanning the gap. Germline values: CDR1 MNHEY, CDR2 SMNVEV (reference sequence). Libraries were prepared by immunoSEQ multiplex PCR; TCRdb keeps only in-frame clonotypes and omits some of them. The data show 150,000 or so clones, approximately 82% seen once. Sequences were obtained from peripheral blood. The chain uses TRBV27 and TRBJ2-2; possible D gene TRBD2, 5 bases. The source of this sequence is a woman aged 80 or older with acute or convalescent COVID-19. The CDR3 DNA is TGTGCCAGCAGTACGGACTTCAACACCGGGGAGCTGTTTTTT. This encodes CASSTDFNTGELFF.